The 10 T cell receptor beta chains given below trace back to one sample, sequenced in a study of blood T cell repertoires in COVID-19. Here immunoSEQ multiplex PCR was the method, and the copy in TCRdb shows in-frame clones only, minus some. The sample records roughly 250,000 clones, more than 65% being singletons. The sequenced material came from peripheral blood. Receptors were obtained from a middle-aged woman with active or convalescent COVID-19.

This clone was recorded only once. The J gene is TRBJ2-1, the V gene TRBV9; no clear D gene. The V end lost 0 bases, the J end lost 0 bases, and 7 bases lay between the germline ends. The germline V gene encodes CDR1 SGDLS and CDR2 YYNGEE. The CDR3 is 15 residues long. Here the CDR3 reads CASSVAQFSYNEQFF. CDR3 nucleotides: TGTGCCAGCAGCGTAGCCCAGTTCTCCTACAATGAGCAGTTCTTC.

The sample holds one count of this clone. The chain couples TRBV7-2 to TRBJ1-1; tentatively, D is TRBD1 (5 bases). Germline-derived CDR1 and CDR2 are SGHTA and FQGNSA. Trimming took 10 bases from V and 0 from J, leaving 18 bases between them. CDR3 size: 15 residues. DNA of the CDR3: TGTGCCACCCCAGATCAAGGAGGGGTGAACACTGAAGCTTTCTTT. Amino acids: CATPDQGGVNTEAFF.

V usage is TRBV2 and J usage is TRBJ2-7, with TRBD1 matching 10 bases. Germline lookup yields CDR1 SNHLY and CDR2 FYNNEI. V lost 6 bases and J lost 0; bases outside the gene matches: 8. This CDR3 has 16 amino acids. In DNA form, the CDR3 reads TGTGCCAGCAGGGGGGACAGGGGTTTTATCTCCTACGAGCAGTACTTC. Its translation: CASRGDRGFISYEQYF.

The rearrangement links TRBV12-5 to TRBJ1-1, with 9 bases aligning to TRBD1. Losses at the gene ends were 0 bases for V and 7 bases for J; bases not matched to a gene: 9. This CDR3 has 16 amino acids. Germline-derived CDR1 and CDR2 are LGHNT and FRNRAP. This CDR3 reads CASGLVEQGARVEAFF. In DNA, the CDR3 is TGTGCTAGTGGTTTGGTAGAACAGGGGGCTAGGGTTGAAGCTTTCTTT. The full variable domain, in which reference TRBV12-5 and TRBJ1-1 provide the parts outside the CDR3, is DARVTQTPRHKVTEMGQEVTMRCQPILGHNTVFWYRQTMMQGLELLAYFRNRAPLDDSGMPKDRFSAEMPDATLATLKIQPSEPRDSAVYFCASGLVEQGARVEAFFGQGTRLTVV.

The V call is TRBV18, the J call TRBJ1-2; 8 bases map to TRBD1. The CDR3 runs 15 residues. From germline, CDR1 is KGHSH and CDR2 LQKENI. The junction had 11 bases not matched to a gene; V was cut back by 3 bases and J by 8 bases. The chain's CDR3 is CASSPNPAGGHGYTF. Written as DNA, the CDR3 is TGTGCCAGCTCACCCAATCCCGCAGGGGGCCACGGCTACACCTTC.

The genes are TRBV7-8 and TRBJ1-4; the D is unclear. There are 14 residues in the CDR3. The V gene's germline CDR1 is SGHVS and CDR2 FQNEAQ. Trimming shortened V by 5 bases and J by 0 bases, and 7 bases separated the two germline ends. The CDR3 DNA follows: TGTGCCAGCAGCGCAGGATCAACTAATGAAAAACTGTTTTTT. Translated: CASSAGSTNEKLFF.

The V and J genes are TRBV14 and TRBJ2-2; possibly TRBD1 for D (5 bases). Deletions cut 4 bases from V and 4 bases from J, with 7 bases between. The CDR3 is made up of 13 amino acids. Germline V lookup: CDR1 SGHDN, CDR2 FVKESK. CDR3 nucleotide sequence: TGTGCCAGCAGCCGGGGCCTCACCGGGGAGCTGTTTTTT. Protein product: CASSRGLTGELFF.

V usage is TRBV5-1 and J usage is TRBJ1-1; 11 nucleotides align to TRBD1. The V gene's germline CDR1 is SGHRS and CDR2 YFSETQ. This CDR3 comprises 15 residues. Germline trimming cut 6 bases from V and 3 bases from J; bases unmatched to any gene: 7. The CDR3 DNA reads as TGCGCCAGCAATCAGGGACAGGGGGTTTACACTGAAGCTTTCTTT. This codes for CASNQGQGVYTEAFF.

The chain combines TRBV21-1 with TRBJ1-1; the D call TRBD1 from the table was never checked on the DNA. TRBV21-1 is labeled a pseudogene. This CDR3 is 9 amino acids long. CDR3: CASIDRAFF. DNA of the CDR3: TGTGCCAGCATTGACAGAGCTTTCTTT.

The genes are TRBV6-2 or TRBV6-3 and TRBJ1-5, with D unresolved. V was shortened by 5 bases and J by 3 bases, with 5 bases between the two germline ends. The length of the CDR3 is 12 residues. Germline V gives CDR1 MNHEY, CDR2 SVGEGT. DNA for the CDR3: TGTGCCAGCAGTAATCTCAATCAGCCCCAGCATTTT. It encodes CASSNLNQPQHF.